A selection of T cell receptor beta chains follows, all from one sample in a study of T-cell memory formation after mild COVID-19. Via MiXCR, TCRdb re-called the 5' RACE reads, giving one row per CDR3 protein. Of about 350,000 distinct CDR3 sequences in the sample, less than 25% were seen once. The sequencing input was PBMCs or a T cell subset sorted from them (not recorded which). The receptor source for this set is a man aged 18 to 29 who had mild COVID-19 (a few samples of this study predate the infection). Cell type and time point are not known. Both conserved end residues are part of each CDR3. D genes are given only for firm matches. Not all rows give a size; the values are once, few, many and, for expanded clones, a class.

>few|TRBD1|TRBJ1-2|TRBV7-9
TGTGCCAGCAGCTGGGGACAGGGAATCAGCGGCTACACCTTC
CASSWGQGISGYTF
>.|TRBD1|TRBJ1-5|TRBV7-2
TGTGCCAGCAGCTTAGCACAGGGGGCCCAGCCCCAGCATTTT
CASSLAQGAQPQHF
>few|TRBD1|TRBJ1-2|TRBV4-3
TGCGCCAGCAGCCACGTTCCCATGGACAGGGGTAACTATGGCTACACCTTC
CASSHVPMDRGNYGYTF
>.|.|TRBJ2-3|TRBV7-2
TGTGCCAGCACCCGCGGAGGGAGAACGACAGATACGCAGTATTTT
CASTRGGRTTDTQYF
>.|.|TRBJ1-4|TRBV7-9
TGTGCCAGCAGCTTTTTCGCGGGGGCCGGTGAAAAACTGTTTTTT
CASSFFAGAGEKLFF
>few|.|TRBJ2-2|TRBV7-9
TGTGCCAGCAGTCCACCCGTGGGGGCAAATGGCGGGGAGCTGTTTTTT
CASSPPVGANGGELFF
>few|TRBD1|TRBJ1-1|TRBV3-1
TGTGCCAGCAGCCAATCCCGGACAGGGCGGACTGAAGCTTTCTTT
CASSQSRTGRTEAFF
>.|.|TRBJ1-5|TRBV12-3/TRBV12-4
TGTGCCAGCAGCCCAGCGCTATTGGCTTATAAGCCCCAGCATTTT
CASSPALLAYKPQHF
>.|TRBD1|TRBJ1-3|TRBV20-1
TGCAGTGCTCCCCGGGACAGTTTTGGAAACACCATATATTTT
CSAPRDSFGNTIYF
>few|.|TRBJ1-6|TRBV12-3/TRBV12-4
TGTGCCAGCAGTTTTCCCTTTCCCAGATCACCCCTCCACTTT
CASSFPFPRSPLHF
>.|.|TRBJ1-5|TRBV18
TGTGCCAGCTCCACCCGCGACCCGCCCCAGCATTTT
CASSTRDPPQHF
>.|TRBD1|TRBJ2-5|TRBV15
TGTGCCACCAGCAGAGGGACAGGGAGGGAGACCCAGTACTTC
CATSRGTGRETQYF
>few|.|TRBJ1-5|TRBV6-2/TRBV6-3
TGTGCCAGCAGTTGGGGAGCTTTTGGCCGTGCGCCCCAGCATTTT
CASSWGAFGRAPQHF
>many|.|TRBJ1-2|TRBV20-1
TGCAGTGCTAGGACGGGAAAGGGGGTGTTAGGCTACACCTTC
CSARTGKGVLGYTF
>.|.|TRBJ1-1|TRBV6-5
TGTGCCATACAGAGGAGCCTCAACACTGAAGCTTTCTTT
CAIQRSLNTEAFF
>few|.|TRBJ2-5|TRBV6-5
TGTGCCAGCAGTTACGGGGGCGTTCGGGAGACCCAGTACTTC
CASSYGGVRETQYF
>many|.|TRBJ2-5|TRBV5-1
TGCGCCAGCAGCTTTTGGGGAGGAGAGACCCAGTACTTC
CASSFWGGETQYF
>many|.|TRBJ1-1|TRBV14
TGTGCCAGCAGCCCCCGCGGAGCGAACACTGAAGCTTTCTTT
CASSPRGANTEAFF
>.|.|TRBJ2-1|TRBV20-1
TGCAGTGCCAGCCCGGCAGGAAGCTCCTACAATGAGCAGTTCTTC
CSASPAGSSYNEQFF
>.|.|TRBJ2-1|TRBV19
TGTGCCAGTAGTCCTCAGGGTAGTAATGAGCAGTTCTTC
CASSPQGSNEQFF
>many|.|TRBJ1-5|TRBV5-6
TGTGCCAGCAGCTTGAGGGGCCCCTCCGCCCAGCCCCAGCATTTT
CASSLRGPSAQPQHF
>.|.|TRBJ2-5|TRBV28
TGTGCCAGCACACCCCTTTCCAGGGGTCAAGAGACCCAGTACTTC
CASTPLSRGQETQYF
>.|.|TRBJ2-5|TRBV7-2
TGTGCCAGCAGCCCCAGGGTTTGGGAGACCCAGTACTTC
CASSPRVWETQYF
>.|TRBD1|TRBJ1-5|TRBV27
TGTGCCAGCAGTTTCAGGGGAGGACAGGGGGGTCAGCCCCAGCATTTT
CASSFRGGQGGQPQHF
>.|TRBD2|TRBJ2-3|TRBV4-3
TGCGCCAGAAGCCTCACTAGCGGGGGGACCACAGATACGCAGTATTTT
CARSLTSGGTTDTQYF
>.|TRBD1|TRBJ1-2|TRBV3-1
TGTGCCAGCAGCCACCAGGGGGACTATGGCTACACCTTC
CASSHQGDYGYTF
>.|.|TRBJ2-5|TRBV7-2
TGTGCCAGCAGCTTTCACCCTCGGCAAGGAAGGGGCCAAGAGACCCAGTACTTC
CASSFHPRQGRGQETQYF